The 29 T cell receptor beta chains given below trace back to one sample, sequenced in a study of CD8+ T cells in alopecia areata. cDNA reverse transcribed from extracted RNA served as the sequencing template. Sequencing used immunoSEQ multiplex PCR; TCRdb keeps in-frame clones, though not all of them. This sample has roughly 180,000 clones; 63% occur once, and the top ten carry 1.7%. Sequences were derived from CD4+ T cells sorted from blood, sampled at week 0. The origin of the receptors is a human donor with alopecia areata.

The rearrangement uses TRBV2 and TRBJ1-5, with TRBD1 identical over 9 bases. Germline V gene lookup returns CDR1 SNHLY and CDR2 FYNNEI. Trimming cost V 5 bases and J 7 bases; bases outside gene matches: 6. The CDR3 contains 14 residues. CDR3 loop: CASSPGQGKQPQHF. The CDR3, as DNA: TGTGCCAGCAGTCCCGGACAGGGGAAACAGCCCCAGCATTTT. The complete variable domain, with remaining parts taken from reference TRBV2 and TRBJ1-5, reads EPEVTQTPSHQVTQMGQEVILRCVPISNHLYFYWYRQILGQKVEFLVSFYNNEISEKSEIFDDQFSVERPDGSNFTLKIRSTKLEDSAMYFCASSPGQGKQPQHFGDGTRLSIL.

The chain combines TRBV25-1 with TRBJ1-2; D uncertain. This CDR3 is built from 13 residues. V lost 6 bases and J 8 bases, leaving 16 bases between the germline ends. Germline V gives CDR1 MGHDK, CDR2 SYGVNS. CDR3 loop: CASRYQNTPGYTF. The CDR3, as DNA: TGTGCCAGCAGATACCAAAACACTCCCGGCTACACCTTC.

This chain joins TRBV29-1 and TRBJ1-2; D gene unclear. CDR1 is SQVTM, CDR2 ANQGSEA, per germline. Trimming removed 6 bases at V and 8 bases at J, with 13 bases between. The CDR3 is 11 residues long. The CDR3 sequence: CSVQKLEGYTF. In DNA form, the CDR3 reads TGCAGCGTACAAAAATTGGAGGGCTACACCTTC.

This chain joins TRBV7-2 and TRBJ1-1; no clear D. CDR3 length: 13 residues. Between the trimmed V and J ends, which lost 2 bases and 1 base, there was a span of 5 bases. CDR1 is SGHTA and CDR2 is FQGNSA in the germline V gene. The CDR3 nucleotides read TGTGCCAGCAGCTTAATCTGGAACACTGAAGCTTTCTTT. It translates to CASSLIWNTEAFF.

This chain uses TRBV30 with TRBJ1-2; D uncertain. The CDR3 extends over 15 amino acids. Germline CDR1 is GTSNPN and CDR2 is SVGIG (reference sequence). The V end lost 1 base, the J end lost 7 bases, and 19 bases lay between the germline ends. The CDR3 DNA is TGTGCCTGGAGTGACTACCCCGACGCCACCCGTGGCTACACCTTC. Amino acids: CAWSDYPDATRGYTF. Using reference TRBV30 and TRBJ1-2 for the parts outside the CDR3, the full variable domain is SQTIHQWPATLVQPVGSPLSLECTVEGTSNPNLYWYRQAAGRGLQLLFYSVGIGQISSEVPQNLSASRPQDRQFILSSKKLLLSDSGFYLCAWSDYPDATRGYTFGSGTRLTVV.

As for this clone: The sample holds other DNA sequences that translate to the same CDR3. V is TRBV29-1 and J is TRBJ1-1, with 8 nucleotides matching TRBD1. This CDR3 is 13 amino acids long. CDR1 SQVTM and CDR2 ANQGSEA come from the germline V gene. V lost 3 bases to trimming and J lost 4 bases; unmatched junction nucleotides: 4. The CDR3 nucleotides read TGCAGCGTTGACAGGGGGCAAAGCACTGAAGCTTTCTTT. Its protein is CSVDRGQSTEAFF. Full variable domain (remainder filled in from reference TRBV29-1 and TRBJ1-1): SAVISQKPSRDICQRGTSLTIQCQVDSQVTMMFWYRQQPGQSLTLIATANQGSEATYESGFVIDKFPISRPNLTFSTLTVSNMSPEDSSIYLCSVDRGQSTEAFFGQGTRLTVV.

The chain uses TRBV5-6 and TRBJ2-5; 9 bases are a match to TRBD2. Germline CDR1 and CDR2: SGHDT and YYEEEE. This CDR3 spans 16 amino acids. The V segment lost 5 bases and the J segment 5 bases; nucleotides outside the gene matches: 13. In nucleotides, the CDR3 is TGTGCCAGCAGTCCTCTTGGCGGGGGGGCCGGGGAGACCCAGTACTTC. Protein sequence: CASSPLGGGAGETQYF.

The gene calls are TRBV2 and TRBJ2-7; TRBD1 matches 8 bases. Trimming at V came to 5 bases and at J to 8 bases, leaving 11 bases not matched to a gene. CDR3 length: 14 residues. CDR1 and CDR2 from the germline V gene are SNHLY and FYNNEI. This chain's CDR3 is CASSTGTGLMKQYF. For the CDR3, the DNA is TGTGCCAGCAGTACCGGGACAGGACTTATGAAGCAGTACTTC.

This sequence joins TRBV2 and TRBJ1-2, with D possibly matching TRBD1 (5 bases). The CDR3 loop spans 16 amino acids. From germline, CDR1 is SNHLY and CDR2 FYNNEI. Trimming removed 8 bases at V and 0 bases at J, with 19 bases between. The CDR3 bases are TGTGCCAGCTGGACAAGACCCACCGTAGCTAACTATGGCTACACCTTC. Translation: CASWTRPTVANYGYTF.

In DNA, the CDR3 is TGTGCCAGCAGCCTAGCAGGACTTAATACGCAGTATTTT. It specifies CASSLAGLNTQYF. The chain employs TRBV14 and TRBJ2-3, with D possibly TRBD2 on 5 matching bases. CDR3 length: 13 amino acids. Germline-derived CDR1 and CDR2 are SGHDN and FVKESK. The ends were cut back, 4 bases at V and 7 bases at J, with 12 bases in the middle.

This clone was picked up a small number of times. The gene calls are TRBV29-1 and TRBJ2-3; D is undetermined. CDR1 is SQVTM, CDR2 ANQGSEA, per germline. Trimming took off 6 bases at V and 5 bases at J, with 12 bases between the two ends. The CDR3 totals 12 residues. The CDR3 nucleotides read TGCAGCGTGAAGGTCTCGGGAGATACGCAGTATTTT. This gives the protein CSVKVSGDTQYF.

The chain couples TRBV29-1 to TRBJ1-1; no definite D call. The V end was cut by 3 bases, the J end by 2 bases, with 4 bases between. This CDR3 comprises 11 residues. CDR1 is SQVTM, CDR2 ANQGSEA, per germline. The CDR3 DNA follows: TGCAGCGTTGAGGGCAACACTGAAGCTTTCTTT. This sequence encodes CSVEGNTEAFF.

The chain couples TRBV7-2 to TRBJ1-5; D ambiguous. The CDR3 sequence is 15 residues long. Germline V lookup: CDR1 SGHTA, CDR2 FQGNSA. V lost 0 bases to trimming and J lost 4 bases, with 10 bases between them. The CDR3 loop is CASSLAVGLNQPQHF. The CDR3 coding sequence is TGTGCCAGCAGCTTAGCGGTGGGCCTGAATCAGCCCCAGCATTTT.

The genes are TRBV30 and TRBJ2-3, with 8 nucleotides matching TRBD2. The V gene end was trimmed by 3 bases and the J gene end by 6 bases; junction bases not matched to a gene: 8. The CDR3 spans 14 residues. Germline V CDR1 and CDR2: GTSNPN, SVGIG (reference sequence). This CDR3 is CAWSLGGGSDTQYF. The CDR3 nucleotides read TGTGCCTGGAGCCTAGGCGGGGGGTCGGATACGCAGTATTTT.

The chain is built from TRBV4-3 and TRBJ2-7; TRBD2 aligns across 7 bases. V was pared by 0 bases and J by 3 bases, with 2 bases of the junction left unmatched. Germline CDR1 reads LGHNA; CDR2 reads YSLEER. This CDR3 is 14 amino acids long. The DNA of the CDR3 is TGCGCCAGCAGCCAAGATACGGGGGGCTACGAGCAGTACTTC. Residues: CASSQDTGGYEQYF.

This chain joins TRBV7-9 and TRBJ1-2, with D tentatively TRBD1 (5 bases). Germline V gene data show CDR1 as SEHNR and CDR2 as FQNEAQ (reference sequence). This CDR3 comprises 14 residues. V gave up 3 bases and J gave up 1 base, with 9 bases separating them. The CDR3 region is CASSFGTLNYGYTF. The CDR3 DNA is TGTGCCAGCAGCTTCGGGACCCTTAACTATGGCTACACCTTC.

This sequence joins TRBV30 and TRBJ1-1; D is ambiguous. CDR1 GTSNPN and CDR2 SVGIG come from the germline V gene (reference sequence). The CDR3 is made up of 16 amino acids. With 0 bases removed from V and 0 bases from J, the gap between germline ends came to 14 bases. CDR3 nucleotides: TGTGCCTGGAGTGTCCCGTCGAAAGCTATGAACACTGAAGCTTTCTTT. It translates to CAWSVPSKAMNTEAFF.

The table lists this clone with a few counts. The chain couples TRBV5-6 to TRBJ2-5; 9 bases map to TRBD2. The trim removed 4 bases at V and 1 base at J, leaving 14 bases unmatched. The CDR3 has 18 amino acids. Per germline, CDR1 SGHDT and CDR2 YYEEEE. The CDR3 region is CASSQLRGGAGFQETQYF. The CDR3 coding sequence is TGTGCCAGCAGCCAACTGCGCGGGGGGGCCGGGTTCCAAGAGACCCAGTACTTC.

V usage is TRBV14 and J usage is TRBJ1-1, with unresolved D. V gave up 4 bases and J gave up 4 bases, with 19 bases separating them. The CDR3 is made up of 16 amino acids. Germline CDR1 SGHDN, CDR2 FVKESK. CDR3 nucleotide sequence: TGTGCCAGCAGCCGCCTGGGCCACAAGTCCGCCACTGAAGCTTTCTTT. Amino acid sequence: CASSRLGHKSATEAFF. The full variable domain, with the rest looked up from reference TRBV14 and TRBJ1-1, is EAGVTQFPSHSVIEKGQTVTLRCDPISGHDNLYWYRRVMGKEIKFLLHFVKESKQDESGMPNNRFLAERTGGTYSTLKVQPAELEDSGVYFCASSRLGHKSATEAFFGQGTRLTVV.

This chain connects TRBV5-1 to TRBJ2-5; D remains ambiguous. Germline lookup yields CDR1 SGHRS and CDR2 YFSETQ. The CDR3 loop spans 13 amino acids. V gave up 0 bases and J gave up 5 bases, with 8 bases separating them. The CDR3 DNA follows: TGCGCCAGCAGCTTGGGACATCGGGAGACCCAGTACTTC. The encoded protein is CASSLGHRETQYF.

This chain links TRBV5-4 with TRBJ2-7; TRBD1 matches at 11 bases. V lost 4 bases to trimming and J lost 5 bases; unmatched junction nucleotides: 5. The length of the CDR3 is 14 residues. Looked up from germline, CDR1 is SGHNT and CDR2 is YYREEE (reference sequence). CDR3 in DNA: TGTGCCAGCAGCGGCCGGGACAGGGGGAACGAGCAGTACTTC. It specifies CASSGRDRGNEQYF.

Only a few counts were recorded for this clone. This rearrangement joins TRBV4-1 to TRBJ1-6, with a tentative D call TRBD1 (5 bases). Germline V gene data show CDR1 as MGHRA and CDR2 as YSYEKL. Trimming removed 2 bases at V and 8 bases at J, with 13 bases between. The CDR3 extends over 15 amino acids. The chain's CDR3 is CASSQQGNDDSPLHF. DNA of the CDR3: TGCGCCAGCAGCCAACAGGGAAATGATGATTCACCCCTCCACTTT.

CDR3 in DNA: TGTGCCAGTAGAGGCTGGGGAAAGGGTACCACCGGGGAGCTGTTTTTT. Protein: CASRGWGKGTTGELFF. The chain combines TRBV19 with TRBJ2-2; no reliable D call. Trimming took 6 bases from V and 4 from J, leaving 18 bases between them. The germline gives CDR1 LNHDA, CDR2 SQIVND (reference sequence). The CDR3 covers 16 residues. Using reference TRBV19 and TRBJ2-2 for the parts outside the CDR3, the full variable domain is DGGITQSPKYLFRKEGQNVTLSCEQNLNHDAMYWYRQDPGQGLRLIYYSQIVNDFQKGDIAEGYSVSREKKESFPLTVTSAQKNPTAFYLCASRGWGKGTTGELFFGEGSRLTVL.

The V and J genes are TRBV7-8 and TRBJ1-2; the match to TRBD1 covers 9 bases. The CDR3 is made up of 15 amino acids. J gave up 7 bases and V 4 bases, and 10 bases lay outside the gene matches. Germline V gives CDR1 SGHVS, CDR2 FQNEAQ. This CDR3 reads CASSSWGQGIRGYTF. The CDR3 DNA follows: TGTGCCAGCAGCTCTTGGGGACAGGGTATTCGTGGCTACACCTTC.

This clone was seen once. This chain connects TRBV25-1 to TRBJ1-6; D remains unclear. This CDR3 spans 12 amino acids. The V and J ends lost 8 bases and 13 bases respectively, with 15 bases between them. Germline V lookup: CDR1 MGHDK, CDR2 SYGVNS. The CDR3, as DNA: TGTGCCAGCGGCCTGGGATCCCGCCCCCTCCACTTT. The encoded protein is CASGLGSRPLHF. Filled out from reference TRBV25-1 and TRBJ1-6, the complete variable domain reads EADIYQTPRYLVIGTGKKITLECSQTMGHDKMYWYQQDPGMELHLIHYSYGVNSTEKGDLSSESTVSRIRTEHFPLTLESARPSHTSQYLCASGLGSRPLHFGNGTRLTVT.

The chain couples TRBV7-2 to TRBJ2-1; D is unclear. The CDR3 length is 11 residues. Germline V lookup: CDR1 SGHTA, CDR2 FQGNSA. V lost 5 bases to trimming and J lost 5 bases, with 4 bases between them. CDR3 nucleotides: TGTGCCAGCAGCGCAAACAATGAGCAGTTCTTC. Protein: CASSANNEQFF.

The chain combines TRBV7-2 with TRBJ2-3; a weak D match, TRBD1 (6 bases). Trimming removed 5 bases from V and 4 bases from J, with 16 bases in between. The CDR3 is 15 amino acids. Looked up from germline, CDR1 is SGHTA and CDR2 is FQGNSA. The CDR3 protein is CASSLPIQGPDTQYF. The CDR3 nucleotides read TGTGCCAGCAGCCTCCCTATCCAGGGGCCAGATACGCAGTATTTT.

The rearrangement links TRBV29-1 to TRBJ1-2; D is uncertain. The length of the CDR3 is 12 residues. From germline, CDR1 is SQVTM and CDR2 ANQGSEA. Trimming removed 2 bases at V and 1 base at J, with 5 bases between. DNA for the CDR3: TGCAGCGTTGAAAATGGTAACTATGGCTACACCTTC. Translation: CSVENGNYGYTF.

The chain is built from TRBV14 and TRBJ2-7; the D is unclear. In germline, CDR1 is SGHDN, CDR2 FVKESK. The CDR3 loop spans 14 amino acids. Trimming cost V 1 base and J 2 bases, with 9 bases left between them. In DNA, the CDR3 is TGTGCCAGCAGCCAAGTCCTAAGAACCTACGAGCAGTACTTC. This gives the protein CASSQVLRTYEQYF.